This TCR beta chain was profiled in a study of metastatic and nonmetastatic thyroid tumors. TCRdb redid the clone calls on the PCR reads using MiXCR. This table has 50,000 or so clones, about 20% appearing once. The CDR3 is 13 residues long. Germline V gene data show CDR1 as SGHAT and CDR2 as FQNNGV. As for this clone: A junction boundary mismatches the germline segment, possibly from a read error.

Patients underwent thyroid surgery, and none had received any treatment before it. The source of this sequence is a male donor with papillary thyroid cancer or a benign thyroid nodule (not recorded which). Some clones in this sample may be carry-over from other donors' samples. Sequenced material: blood. The rearrangement uses TRBV11-2 and TRBJ2-7, with D possibly called TRBD1 or TRBD2 (5 bases each). The CDR3 spells CASSSQGTGTEVF. CDR3 DNA sequence: TGTGCCAGCAGCTCACAAGGAACCGGGACCGAGGTTTTC.